This record covers a single T cell receptor (beta chain). What it recognizes is unknown. This sample is drawn from a study of shared clonotypes between healthy human individuals. General study findings and limits: Non-shared clonotypes displayed generation probabilities falling below those of clonotypes present in all four donors.

Naive CD8 populations comprised CD45RO-negative cells positively selected for CCR7, excluding terminally differentiated effector memory CD45RA+ cells. TCRdb's table, derived via immunoSEQ multiplex PCR, lists solely in-frame clones and lacks some. The sample holds about 2 million clones; just under 95% are singletons and the top ten take 1.2%. V lost 7 bases, J lost 0 bases, and 14 bases lay in between. Germline V gives CDR1 SGHRS, CDR2 YFSETQ. The CDR3 is 14 residues long. Sample: naive CD8+ T cells sorted from blood. This TCR came from a man between 18 and 35 years old in good health. V is TRBV5-1 and J is TRBJ2-7; unclear D gene. The CDR3 is CASFLDWSSYEQYF. CDR3 bases: TGCGCCAGCTTCCTAGACTGGAGCTCCTACGAGCAGTACTTC.